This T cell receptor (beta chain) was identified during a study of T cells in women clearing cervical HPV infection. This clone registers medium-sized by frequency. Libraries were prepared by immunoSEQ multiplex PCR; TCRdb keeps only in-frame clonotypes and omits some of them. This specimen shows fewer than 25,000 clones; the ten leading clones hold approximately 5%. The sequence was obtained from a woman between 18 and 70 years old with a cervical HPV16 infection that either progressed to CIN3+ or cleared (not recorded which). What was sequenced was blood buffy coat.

Partial CDR3 DNA: TGTGCCAGCTCACCACCGGCAGGGACTAGCGGAGATACG. It codes for CASSPPAGTSGDT. The entire CDR3 protein is CASSPPAGTSGDTQYF. The J gene is TRBJ2-3, the V gene TRBV18; 11 nucleotides match TRBD2. The read finishes 3 residues shy of the CDR3 end, and the germline J gene is used to complete it. CDR1 KGHSH and CDR2 LQKENI come from the germline V gene. The CDR3 runs 16 residues. The ends lost 0 bases at V and 5 bases at J; junction bases unmatched: 4.